This entry is about one T cell receptor (beta chain). What it recognizes is unknown. The sample belongs to a study of OX40 agonist ivuxolimab in advanced cancers. Study-wide context: Treatment of patients was with ivuxolimab, an agonistic anti-OX40 (CD134) antibody. Ivuxolimab was administered intravenously to patients at 0.01 to 10 mg/kg every 2 weeks.

The V gene end was trimmed by 5 bases and the J gene end by 5 bases; junction bases not matched to a gene: 8. The CDR3 runs to 16 residues. Germline lookup yields CDR1 LGHNA and CDR2 YNFKEQ. General study points: Expanded peripheral T-cell antigen specificity went undetermined. Low normalized T-cell clonal expansion was additionally recorded for some nonresponders.

Assay: immunoSEQ multiplex PCR; the TCRdb copy retains only in-frame clones and omits some. Among 65,000 to 75,000 clones listed, over 80% were seen once. V usage is TRBV4-2 and J usage is TRBJ2-1; TRBD2 matches at 11 bases. The sequence was obtained from an adult with an advanced solid tumor such as melanoma, head and neck, liver or kidney cancer. Sequencing used CD4+ or CD8+ T cells sorted from blood, obtained in a trial of the OX40 agonist ivuxolimab. The DNA of the CDR3 is TGTGCCAGCAGCGAATTAGCGGGAGGGGGGCACAATGAGCAGTTCTTC. Protein: CASSELAGGGHNEQFF.